The 21 T cell receptor beta chains below all came from one sample that was sequenced in a study of radiation and T cells in renal cell carcinoma. Time point specified: blood 4 weeks post-SBRT, at nephrectomy. The sample's treatment: 15 Gy SBRT to primary tumor, nephrectomy 4 weeks later. Sequenced by immunoSEQ multiplex PCR; TCRdb stores in-frame clones only, minus some. The data show over 25,000 clones, over 70% seen once. The material sequenced was blood, taken from a patient whose treatment included radiotherapy and nephrectomy. The receptor set was obtained from a man in his 60s with renal cell carcinoma.

The chain combines TRBV5-1 with TRBJ1-1; the D gene is possibly TRBD1 (5 bases). V lost 1 base, J lost 7 bases, and 11 bases lay in between. The CDR3 length is 13 residues. Germline loops: CDR1 SGHRS, CDR2 YFSETQ. The CDR3 region has the DNA TGCGCCAGCAGCTTGATGGGGGAGGATGAAGCTTTCTTT. Amino acid sequence: CASSLMGEDEAFF.

This chain connects TRBV7-9 to TRBJ2-7; D is unclear. Germline loops: CDR1 SEHNR, CDR2 FQNEAQ (reference sequence). This CDR3 contains 15 residues. The V gene lost 5 bases and the J gene lost 0 bases, with 14 bases spanning the gap. In nucleotides, the CDR3 is TGTGCCAGCAGCCCCGGCTGGTCAAGCTCCTACGAGCAGTACTTC. It yields the protein CASSPGWSSSYEQYF. Supplemented by reference TRBV7-9 and TRBJ2-7, the full variable domain reads DTGVSQNPRHKITKRGQNVTFRCDPISEHNRLYWYRQTLGQGPEFLTYFQNEAQLEKSRLLSDRFSAERPKGSFSTLEIQRTEQGDSAMYLCASSPGWSSSYEQYFGPGTRLTVT.

V gene TRBV5-1 combines with J gene TRBJ1-5; D is undetermined. V gave up 0 bases and J gave up 0 bases, with 4 bases separating them. There are 14 residues in the CDR3. The germline V gene has CDR1 SGHRS and CDR2 YFSETQ. The CDR3: CASSLDSSNQPQHF. For the CDR3, the DNA is TGCGCCAGCAGCTTGGACTCTAGCAATCAGCCCCAGCATTTT.

The rearrangement uses TRBV29-1 and TRBJ2-3, with TRBD2 matching 12 bases. Germline V lookup: CDR1 SQVTM, CDR2 ANQGSEA. Trimming at V came to 3 bases and at J to 9 bases, leaving 22 bases not matched to a gene. The CDR3 sequence is 19 residues long. CDR3 in amino acids: CSVDGGGGLAGTLAGTQYF. The CDR3 nucleotides are TGCAGCGTTGATGGCGGCGGCGGACTAGCGGGGACTTTAGCCGGGACGCAGTATTTT.

The rearrangement links TRBV6-6 to TRBJ2-1; 8 nucleotides agree with TRBD1. Germline V CDR1 and CDR2: MNHNY, SVGAGI (reference sequence). The CDR3 is made up of 14 amino acids. V lost 2 bases and J lost 5; bases outside the gene matches: 2. CDR3 protein: CASSYQDRDNEQFF. CDR3 sequence (DNA): TGTGCCAGCAGTTACCAGGACAGGGACAATGAGCAGTTCTTC.

The chain has TRBV11-3 and TRBJ2-3; 8 positions match TRBD2. The ends lost 5 bases at V and 5 bases at J; junction bases unmatched: 9. The germline V gene has CDR1 SGHNT and CDR2 YENEEA. The CDR3 length is 15 residues. The CDR3 protein is CASSPRGLVGDTQYF. The CDR3 nucleotides are TGTGCCAGCAGCCCGAGGGGACTAGTAGGAGATACGCAGTATTTT.

The V and J genes are TRBV2 and TRBJ2-3; the D is unclear. V lost 1 base and J lost 5, with 13 bases in between. Looked up from germline, CDR1 is SNHLY and CDR2 is FYNNEI. The CDR3 spans 15 residues. The CDR3, as DNA: TGTGCCAGCAGTGAAGGCAGGAACAAGCGAGATACGCAGTATTTT. Its protein is CASSEGRNKRDTQYF.

This clone was observed a handful of times. V usage is TRBV2 and J usage is TRBJ1-4, with 7 bases that match TRBD1. V lost 3 bases, J lost 5 bases, and 6 bases stayed unmatched. CDR3 length equals 15 residues. Germline CDR1 SNHLY, CDR2 FYNNEI. This chain's CDR3 is CASSDLETGNEKLFF. The CDR3 nucleotides are TGTGCCAGCAGTGATCTTGAGACAGGGAATGAAAAACTGTTTTTT.

This clone has only one observation. CDR3 sequence reads: CASSQRSSGSTDTQYF. The CDR3 DNA is TGCGCCAGCAGCCAAAGAAGTAGCGGGAGCACAGATACGCAGTATTTT. The V call is TRBV4-1, the J call TRBJ2-3; 7 bases are a match to TRBD2. CDR1 is MGHRA and CDR2 is YSYEKL in the germline V gene. This CDR3 spans 16 amino acids. V was clipped by 2 bases and J by 0 bases; unmatched bases: 5.

This chain uses TRBV5-4 with TRBJ1-2; D possibly corresponds to TRBD1 (5 bases). Trimming took off 0 bases at V and 6 bases at J, with 9 bases between the two ends. Per the germline V gene, CDR1 is SGHNT and CDR2 is YYREEE (reference sequence). This CDR3 contains 13 residues. The CDR3 sequence: CASSLVGGNGYTF. CDR3 coding DNA: TGTGCCAGCAGCTTGGTTGGGGGGAATGGCTACACCTTC.

The rearrangement links TRBV7-9 to TRBJ1-1, with D tentatively TRBD1 (5 bases). The V end lost 4 bases, the J end lost 0 bases, and 21 bases lay between the germline ends. The germline gives CDR1 SEHNR, CDR2 FQNEAQ (reference sequence). This CDR3 has 18 amino acids. The CDR3, as DNA: TGTGCCAGCAGCTCTCCCGGCGGGGGGTGGGTTATGAACACTGAAGCTTTCTTT. Protein product: CASSSPGGGWVMNTEAFF. The variable domain in full, completed from reference TRBV7-9 and TRBJ1-1, reads DTGVSQNPRHKITKRGQNVTFRCDPISEHNRLYWYRQTLGQGPEFLTYFQNEAQLEKSRLLSDRFSAERPKGSFSTLEIQRTEQGDSAMYLCASSSPGGGWVMNTEAFFGQGTRLTVV.

The rearrangement uses TRBV2 and TRBJ2-7; 7 nucleotides match TRBD2. The V segment lost 6 bases and the J segment 0 bases; nucleotides outside the gene matches: 5. Germline loops: CDR1 SNHLY, CDR2 FYNNEI. The CDR3 runs 14 residues. In DNA form, the CDR3 reads TGTGCCAGCAGAGGGACTAACCCCTCCTACGAGCAGTACTTC. Translating gives CASRGTNPSYEQYF.

The CDR3 sequence is CASSSTASGTGLGTGELFF. CDR3 DNA: TGTGCCAGCAGTTCTACTGCATCCGGGACAGGGTTGGGCACCGGGGAGCTGTTTTTT. The chain couples TRBV7-6 to TRBJ2-2; 9 bases agree with TRBD1. J was trimmed by 4 bases and V by 6 bases; bases with no gene match: 18. CDR3 length: 19 residues. Per the germline V gene, CDR1 is SGHVS and CDR2 is FNYEAQ.

The CDR3: CATSPGLPYNEQFF. Here the CDR3 DNA reads TGTGCCACCAGCCCTGGACTACCATACAATGAGCAGTTCTTC. The chain carries TRBV15 and TRBJ2-1, with D possibly TRBD2 on 6 matching bases. Per germline, CDR1 LNHNV and CDR2 YYDKDF (reference sequence). V lost 5 bases and J 4 bases, leaving 12 bases between the germline ends. CDR3 length: 14 amino acids. Complete variable domain (other parts from reference TRBV15 and TRBJ2-1): DAMVIQNPRYQVTQFGKPVTLSCSQTLNHNVMYWYQQKSSQAPKLLFHYYDKDFNNEADTPDNFQSRRPNTSFCFLDIRSPGLGDTAMYLCATSPGLPYNEQFFGPGTRLTVL.

The V gene is TRBV5-1, the J gene TRBJ2-7; 11 nucleotides agree with TRBD2. CDR3 size: 15 residues. Germline V lookup: CDR1 SGHRS, CDR2 YFSETQ. After removal of 4 bases from V and 4 bases from J, the junction contained 7 bases not matched to a gene. CDR3 DNA sequence: TGCGCCAGCAGCGGTAGCGGGAGGGCCGGGTACGAGCAGTACTTC. Translated: CASSGSGRAGYEQYF. Together with reference TRBV5-1 and TRBJ2-7, the CDR3 gives the full variable domain: KAGVTQTPRYLIKTRGQQVTLSCSPISGHRSVSWYQQTPGQGLQFLFEYFSETQRNKGNFPGRFSGRQFSNSRSEMNVSTLELGDSALYLCASSGSGRAGYEQYFGPGTRLTVT.

The genes are TRBV27 and TRBJ2-7; perhaps D is TRBD1 or TRBD2 (6 bases each). This CDR3 region has 15 residues. V was trimmed by 7 bases and J by 3 bases, leaving 19 bases between them. CDR1 and CDR2 (germline): MNHEY, SMNVEV (reference sequence). The CDR3 bases are TGTGCCAGCACCCGGGGGTTTACAGGGTTCTACGAGCAGTACTTC. It translates to CASTRGFTGFYEQYF.

J is TRBJ2-2 and V is TRBV15, with 11 bases aligning to TRBD2. Germline V gene lookup returns CDR1 LNHNV and CDR2 YYDKDF (reference sequence). The CDR3 has 14 amino acids. CDR3 loop: CAVAGGLGTGELFF. The CDR3 region has the DNA TGTGCAGTAGCGGGAGGGCTGGGCACCGGGGAGCTGTTTTTT. The whole variable domain, remainder taken from reference TRBV15 and TRBJ2-2, is DAMVIQNPRYQVTQFGKPVTLSCSQTLNHNVMYWYQQKSSQAPKLLFHYYDKDFNNEADTPDNFQSRRPNTSFCFLDIRSPGLGDTAMYLCAVAGGLGTGELFFGEGSRLTVL.

The J gene is TRBJ1-2, the V gene TRBV5-6; no firm D call. V gave up 4 bases and J gave up 5 bases, with 15 bases separating them. The CDR3 totals 14 residues. Germline CDR1 SGHDT, CDR2 YYEEEE. The CDR3 protein is CASSLEGRRYGYTF. In DNA form, the CDR3 reads TGTGCCAGCAGCCTGGAGGGCCGCCGGTATGGCTACACCTTC.

The chain carries TRBV4-3 and TRBJ2-3, with 9 bases matching TRBD2. Germline CDR1 is LGHNA and CDR2 is YSLEER. The CDR3 contains 15 residues. The trim removed 4 bases at V and 5 bases at J, leaving 7 bases unmatched. The CDR3 spells CASSPGASGIDTQYF. The CDR3 DNA reads as TGCGCCAGCAGCCCGGGGGCTAGCGGGATAGATACGCAGTATTTT.

CDR3 loop: CASSIFLSVRATYEQYF. The CDR3 nucleotides read TGTGCCAGTAGTATCTTTCTGTCGGTCAGGGCCACCTACGAGCAGTACTTC. The J gene is TRBJ2-7, the V gene TRBV19, with a tentative D call TRBD1 (5 bases). The germline gives CDR1 LNHDA, CDR2 SQIVND (reference sequence). V shed 3 bases and J shed 2 bases, with 20 bases lying between them. The CDR3 covers 17 residues.

V is TRBV10-3 and J is TRBJ2-1; the D gene is possibly TRBD1 (5 bases). CDR1 and CDR2 from the germline V gene are ENHRY and SYGVKD. V lost 5 bases to trimming and J lost 5 bases, with 19 bases between them. CDR3 length: 16 residues. The DNA of the CDR3 is TGTGCCATCAGTCCACAGGCCTCCGGCGGTAACAATGAGCAGTTCTTC. It specifies CAISPQASGGNNEQFF.